This entry is about one T cell receptor (beta chain). What it binds is unknown. Arm-PCR of CDR3 regions with iRepertoire HTBI primers generated TCR beta libraries. TCRdb processed the multiplex PCR reads anew with MiXCR; each CDR3 protein has one entry. The sample includes 400,000 or so distinct CDR3 sequences, 23% seen only once; the top ten take approximately 25%. Time point specified: persistent/refractory GD, antithyroid drugs over 5 years with positive TRAb. Isolated PBMC RNA provided the starting material for the TCR library. This sample is drawn from a study of regulatory T cells in long-lasting Graves disease. About the research overall: The criterion for persistent Graves' disease was over 5 years of antithyroid drugs with positive TSH receptor antibodies.

V lost 5 bases to trimming and J lost 3 bases, with 11 bases between them. In germline, CDR1 is SGHTA, CDR2 FQGTGA. The CDR3 has 14 amino acids. Study-wide points: Newly diagnosed patients shared about a thousand public clonotypes; persistent patients shared about 2,500. Thyroid tissue went unstudied; only peripheral blood was examined.

Sequencing used peripheral blood mononuclear cells (PBMCs), obtained when the disease was refractory, from a patient treated with antithyroid drugs. The chain couples TRBV7-3 to TRBJ2-1; D uncertain. This receptor was taken from a female donor with Graves disease. CDR3: CASSPGRSYNEQFF. CDR3 nucleotide sequence: TGTGCCAGCAGCCCAGGACGCAGCTACAATGAGCAGTTCTTC. Complete variable domain (other parts from reference TRBV7-3 and TRBJ2-1): GAGVSQTPSNKVTEKGKYVELRCDPISGHTALYWYRQSLGQGPEFLIYFQGTGAADDSGLPNDRFFAVRPEGSVSTLKIQRTERGDSAVYLCASSPGRSYNEQFFGPGTRLTVL.